The 2 T cell receptor beta chains below were found in one sample sequenced in a study of long-term antiretroviral therapy in people with HIV. The immunoSEQ assay was v3.0, run at survey level. The protocol was immunoSEQ multiplex PCR, while the TCRdb copy is restricted to in-frame clones and leaves out a portion. This table holds tens of thousands of clones, 82% found once. Specimen: unsorted PBMCs, collected 2.3 to 2.5 years after starting antiretroviral therapy. The receptor source for this set is a man aged 40-50 years with HIV.

The CDR3 DNA follows: TGTGCCAGCAGCGTAGGACTAGCGGGAGTCGAGCAGTTCTTC. This codes for CASSVGLAGVEQFF. The chain links TRBV9 to TRBJ2-1; TRBD2 agrees at 12 bases. The CDR3 runs 14 residues. Looked up from germline, CDR1 is SGDLS and CDR2 is YYNGEE. Trimming removed 0 bases from V and 10 bases from J; junction bases left unmatched: 2.

The J gene is TRBJ1-2, the V gene TRBV19; 9 nucleotides match TRBD1. Unmatched junction bases numbered 11, after V lost 10 bases and J lost 2 bases. The germline V gene has CDR1 LNHDA and CDR2 SQIVND (reference sequence). This CDR3 spans 15 amino acids. The CDR3 bases are TGTGCCACTACCGGGACAGGGTACGCAAACTATGGCTACACCTTC. Translating gives CATTGTGYANYGYTF. Supplemented by reference TRBV19 and TRBJ1-2, the full variable domain reads DGGITQSPKYLFRKEGQNVTLSCEQNLNHDAMYWYRQDPGQGLRLIYYSQIVNDFQKGDIAEGYSVSREKKESFPLTVTSAQKNPTAFYLCATTGTGYANYGYTFGSGTRLTVV.